This T cell receptor (beta chain) was identified during a study of sequential checkpoint blockade in melanoma (dated by TCRdb to about 2019). For the study in its entirety: Patients were randomized 1:1 to first-line nivolumab followed by ipilimumab (arm A) or ipilimumab followed by nivolumab (arm B). Maintenance nivolumab came after both trial sequences. Study-wide conclusions, independent of this receptor: Validation of the response-prediction model combining TCR metrics and mutation burden is needed in larger, independent patient cohorts.

The immunoSEQ Assay was used to immunosequence TCRbeta CDR3 regions from genomic DNA. Prior to high-throughput sequencing, genomic DNA was amplified by bias-controlled multiplex PCR. In the original analysis: To quantify the absolute abundance of each unique TCRbeta CDR3 region, the sequences were collapsed and filtered. Clonality, defined as 1 minus Pielou's evenness, was calculated using only productive rearrangements. A previously published method was used to identify clones with significantly greater frequencies in on-treatment samples than in baseline samples. TCRdb re-hosts the immuneACCESS table, in-frame sequences only. Its copies lack some clones; in the studies checked, an unresolved V gene accounts for under half of them, and the cause for the rest is not known. V, J and clone size are taken as reported in that table, and D and trimming were inferred from the DNA itself. For this sample the table gives approximately 34,000 clones, of which about 83% were detected only once. The ten largest clones capture 5.5% of the sample.

Inclusive of the bounding cysteine and phenylalanine, the CDR3 is 15 residues long. The entry retains the CDR3 DNA only, 45 bases that are in frame from base 1. Taken from the germline V gene, the CDR1 and CDR2 loops are SGDLS and YYNGEE. V is trimmed back by 0 bases and J by 3 bases, and the junction contains 5 bases that no gene match accounts for. What the treatment or condition label conveys for this sample: randomized to nivolumab then ipilimumab (arm A) or the reverse (arm B). None of the patients in the trial had previously been given DNA-damaging chemotherapy. On a FACS Aria II flow cytometer, live CD3+CD8+ cells that were negative for CD19 and CD56 were sorted from thawed PBMCs. The samples were obtained from melanoma patients enrolled in CheckMate 064, an open-label, randomized phase II trial testing sequential checkpoint blockade. Peripheral blood mononuclear cells were obtained through leukapheresis, purified using Ficoll-Paque, and frozen in human serum containing approximately 10% DMSO. Right after sorting, the blood CD3+CD8+ cells were verified to be >95% pure, and DNA extraction followed.

This clone showed up just once. Its antigen is still unknown. Within one base of it there is no much larger clone, and no base qualities were kept. This TCR was sampled from a human donor with melanoma. This sample comprised CD8+ T cells sorted from blood (inferred from file names), obtained from a patient given nivolumab and ipilimumab in sequence. The rearrangement joined TRBV9 to TRBJ2-7, with 8 middle bases fitting TRBD2. CDR3 loop: CASSVEGLEHYEQYF. The nucleotides read TGTGCCAGCAGCGTAGAGGGACTAGAGCACTACGAGCAGTACTTC.